This entry concerns a single TCR beta chain. Of the isolated RNA, all was reverse transcribed, and so the sequenced material was expressed TCRB transcripts. Some clones are missing from TCRdb's copy, which holds only in-frame ones; the method was immunoSEQ multiplex PCR. The top ten hold 0.035% to 0.04% of the sample, which has roughly 400,000 clones, approximately 15% seen once. This sample is part of a study of beta chain features in type 1 diabetes. The sequence was obtained from a man younger than 45 in good health. Source material: naive CD4+ T cells from blood.

CDR3 residues: CASSQSRLIVQDPLDTQYF. CDR3 DNA sequence: TGCGCCAGCAGTCAATCGAGACTAATCGTACAGGATCCTTTAGATACGCAGTATTTT. The gene calls are TRBV23-1 and TRBJ2-3; D might be TRBD1 or TRBD2, each matching 5 bases. TRBV23-1 is labeled an ORF, and its function is uncertain. The CDR3 length is 19 residues. V lost 0 bases, J lost 5 bases, and 24 bases lay in between.